Listed below are T cell receptor beta chains from one sample, sequenced in a study of T cells in Graves' hyperthyroidism and ophthalmopathy. TCRdb reprocessed the multiplex PCR reads via MiXCR and lists one record per CDR3 protein. This table holds around 420,000 distinct CDR3 sequences, roughly 15% found once. Sequencing was carried out using blood. All receptors derive from a young woman with Graves' hyperthyroidism. Each CDR3 is given with its conserved first and last residue. D genes are given only for firm matches. Clone size is shown for a subset of rows, as once, few, many or a class of expanded clone.

d_call j_call clone_size v_call cdr3_length cdr3_aa cdr3_nt
NA TRBJ1-3 NA TRBV4-1 16 CASSHPGLSSGNTIYF TGCGCCAGCAGCCACCCAGGATTAAGCTCTGGAAACACCATATATTTT
NA TRBJ2-6 NA TRBV18 14 CASSPQSGANVLTF TGTGCCAGCTCACCACAGTCTGGGGCCAACGTCCTGACTTTC
NA TRBJ1-2 NA TRBV9 15 CASSVEAGDPAGYTF TGTGCCAGCAGCGTAGAGGCCGGCGATCCTGCGGGCTACACCTTC
NA TRBJ2-3 many TRBV30 12 CAWSPVTDTQYF TGTGCCTGGAGCCCCGTTACAGATACGCAGTATTTT
TRBD2 TRBJ2-7 many TRBV2 14 CASMFSGSIIEQYF TGTGCCAGCATGTTTAGCGGGAGCATTATCGAGCAGTACTTC
NA TRBJ2-1 many TRBV6-1 17 CASRRGRPQGPYNEQFF TGTGCCAGCAGACGGGGACGTCCCCAGGGACCGTACAATGAGCAGTTCTTC
TRBD1 TRBJ2-7 many TRBV6-1 13 CASRGQPTYEQYF TGTGCCAGCAGGGGACAGCCGACCTACGAGCAGTACTTC
NA TRBJ1-2 NA TRBV6-1 12 CASSFTEDGYTF TGTGCCAGCAGTTTCACAGAGGATGGCTACACCTTC
NA TRBJ2-7 NA TRBV12-3/TRBV12-4 13 CASRLAGVREQYF TGTGCCAGCAGGCTCGCCGGGGTTCGGGAGCAGTACTTC
TRBD1 TRBJ1-3 NA TRBV12-3/TRBV12-4 14 CASSPTGGRNTIYF TGTGCCAGCAGTCCTACAGGGGGAAGAAACACCATATATTTT
NA TRBJ2-5 NA TRBV19 16 CASSIGRGTMQETQYF TGTGCCAGTAGTATAGGGAGGGGAACCATGCAAGAGACCCAGTACTTC
TRBD2 TRBJ2-5 many TRBV4-2 17 CASSQGTSGRARETQYF TGTGCCAGCAGCCAAGGCACTAGCGGGAGGGCCCGGGAGACCCAGTACTTC
TRBD1 TRBJ2-7 many TRBV10-1 16 CASSGRTGPSSYEQYF TGCGCCAGCAGTGGACGGACAGGACCAAGCTCCTACGAGCAGTACTTC
NA TRBJ2-7 few TRBV3-1 12 CASSQGSAESHF TGTGCCAGCAGCCAAGGGTCCGCCGAAAGTCACTTC
NA TRBJ2-7 NA TRBV5-6 12 CASSLYPYEQYF TGTGCCAGCAGCTTGTACCCCTACGAGCAGTACTTC
NA TRBJ2-1 many TRBV11-2 17 CASSLDFWDRGGNEQFF TGTGCCAGCAGCTTAGATTTCTGGGACCGAGGGGGCAATGAGCAGTTCTTC
NA TRBJ1-2 NA TRBV6-2/TRBV6-3 16 CASTLLGGAANYGYTF TGTGCCAGCACTTTACTGGGGGGGGCTGCTAACTATGGCTACACCTTC
NA TRBJ2-3 many TRBV27 14 CASSPGPFADTQYF TGTGCCAGCAGTCCGGGACCCTTTGCAGATACGCAGTATTTT
NA TRBJ1-5 NA TRBV19 13 CASSRMANQPQHF TGTGCCAGTAGTAGGATGGCCAATCAGCCCCAGCATTTT
NA TRBJ1-5 many TRBV30 14 CAWNGGDSNQPQHF TGTGCCTGGAACGGCGGGGATAGCAATCAGCCCCAGCATTTT
TRBD1 TRBJ2-7 NA TRBV6-2/TRBV6-3 13 CASSQYRGREQYF TGTGCCAGCAGTCAATACAGGGGGCGCGAGCAGTACTTC
TRBD1 TRBJ1-2 NA TRBV28 15 CASSLGTGGHYGYTF TGTGCCAGCAGTTTAGGGACAGGGGGGCACTATGGCTACACCTTC
TRBD2 TRBJ2-3 few TRBV4-3 16 CASSQDSRESTDTQYF TGCGCCAGCAGCCAAGATTCGCGGGAGAGTACAGATACGCAGTATTTT
NA TRBJ1-1 NA TRBV30 13 CALKWGETAEAFF TGTGCTCTGAAATGGGGGGAGACGGCTGAAGCTTTCTTT
TRBD1 TRBJ1-5 many TRBV12-3/TRBV12-4 13 CASRRTGDQPQHF TGTGCCAGCAGAAGGACAGGGGATCAGCCCCAGCATTTT
TRBD1 TRBJ2-7 NA TRBV4-3 15 CASSQGQAGSYEQYF TGCGCCAGCAGCCAGGGACAGGCTGGGTCCTACGAGCAGTACTTC
TRBD1 TRBJ1-2 many TRBV27 13 CASSPRTGYGYTF TGTGCCAGCAGTCCCCGGACAGGCTATGGCTACACCTTC
NA TRBJ2-7 many TRBV3-1 14 CASSLRRGPYEQYF TGTGCCAGCAGCCTCCGAAGGGGTCCCTACGAGCAGTACTTC
NA TRBJ1-2 NA TRBV19 16 CASSTGTGEGYYGYTF TGTGCCAGTAGTACCGGGACGGGGGAGGGGTACTATGGCTACACCTTC
TRBD2 TRBJ2-7 many TRBV2 16 CASSEPSGRATYEQYF TGTGCCAGCAGTGAGCCTAGCGGGAGGGCGACCTACGAGCAGTACTTC
TRBD1 TRBJ1-3 NA TRBV6-5 18 CASSYTRTGKLSGNTIYF TGTGCCAGCAGTTACACTAGGACAGGAAAACTCTCTGGAAACACCATATATTTT
NA TRBJ1-4 NA TRBV27 15 CASSFRLATNEKLFF TGTGCCAGCAGTTTTCGCCTTGCAACTAATGAAAAACTGTTTTTT
TRBD1 TRBJ2-4 few TRBV29-1 15 CSVLGDSSAKNIQYF TGCAGCGTCTTAGGGGACAGCTCAGCCAAAAACATTCAGTACTTC
TRBD1 TRBJ1-4 few TRBV11-2 17 CASSFFETGARNEKLFF TGTGCCAGCAGCTTTTTCGAGACAGGGGCGCGGAATGAAAAACTGTTTTTT
NA TRBJ1-2 many TRBV6-2/TRBV6-3 14 CASSPGPARYDYTF TGTGCCAGCAGTCCTGGTCCGGCCCGGTATGACTACACCTTC
NA TRBJ2-1 many TRBV7-3 12 CASSLGGDEQFF TGTGCCAGCAGCTTAGGTGGGGATGAGCAGTTCTTC
NA TRBJ2-1 NA TRBV7-3 16 CASSLLGGLALNEQFF TGTGCCAGCAGCTTATTGGGTGGGCTAGCGTTAAATGAGCAGTTCTTC
NA TRBJ2-1 many TRBV11-1 13 CASSFAGINEQFF TGTGCCAGCAGCTTTGCAGGAATAAATGAGCAGTTCTTC
NA TRBJ1-1 many TRBV6-1 15 CASRDLAGRNTEAFF TGTGCCAGCAGGGACCTGGCAGGGAGGAACACTGAAGCTTTCTTT
NA TRBJ2-6 many TRBV5-5 17 CASSLVPGLSGANVLTF TGTGCCAGCAGCTTGGTTCCGGGCCTCTCTGGGGCCAACGTCCTGACTTTC
NA TRBJ1-4 few TRBV14 15 CASSQLGQINEKLFF TGTGCCAGCAGCCAACTTGGACAGATTAATGAAAAACTGTTTTTT
TRBD1 TRBJ1-2 few TRBV9 14 CASSPSTGAHGYTF TGTGCCAGCAGCCCTTCCACAGGGGCCCATGGCTACACCTTC
NA TRBJ1-3 few TRBV10-3 14 CAIKSAGEGNTIYF TGTGCCATCAAATCAGCGGGGGAGGGGAACACCATATATTTT
NA TRBJ2-7 few TRBV7-9 13 CASSSWGTYEQYF TGTGCCAGCAGCTCTTGGGGGACCTACGAGCAGTACTTC
NA TRBJ2-3 many TRBV20-1 14 CSAKLAPLEDTQYF TGCAGTGCTAAACTAGCTCCCCTCGAAGATACGCAGTATTTT
NA TRBJ2-3 many TRBV11-2 15 CASSVRRASTDTQYF TGTGCCAGCAGCGTTAGACGGGCTAGCACAGATACGCAGTATTTT